The subject of this entry is one TCR beta chain. This entry comes from a study of blood T cell repertoires in COVID-19. The overall study: There were acute and convalescent COVID-19 samples, and they came from the United States, Italy and Spain. T cells, B-cell-depleted T cells, or PBMCs provided the cDNA or gDNA that served as material.

V was clipped by 6 bases and J by 0 bases, with 11 bases between them. The V gene's germline CDR1 is MGHDK and CDR2 SYGVNS. The length of the CDR3 is 14 residues. In the source study's methods: It was from reference gene primer amplification that nucleated cell counts were estimated. Assay: immunoSEQ multiplex PCR; the TCRdb copy retains only in-frame clones and omits some. V, J and clone size are taken as reported in that table, and D and trimming were inferred from the DNA itself. The sample shows under 300,000 clones, roughly nine tenths of them seen only once. The sequencing input was peripheral blood. The TCR was taken from a man aged 55 to 70 with acute or convalescent COVID-19. This chain connects TRBV25-1 to TRBJ1-2, with a tentative D call TRBD1 (6 bases). The CDR3 sequence is CASRPDSTNYGYTF. The CDR3 nucleotides read TGTGCCAGCAGGCCGGACAGTACTAACTATGGCTACACCTTC.